This is a list of T cell receptor beta chains from one sample in a study of shared clonotypes between healthy human individuals. The repertoire was sequenced with immunoSEQ multiplex PCR; TCRdb's copy has only in-frame clones and lacks some. This sample yields around 1.1 million clones, of which approximately 78% are seen a single time; under 0.8% belongs to the top ten. The sequencing input was memory CD4+ T cells from PBMCs. The receptors were gathered from a man between 18 and 29 years old in good health. Some clones in this sample may be carry-over from other donors' samples. The CDR3 runs from the conserved cysteine through the conserved F or W.

CASSLKQGANTGELFF,TRBJ2-2,16,TRBV18
CASSLRYRGRRAGEQYF,TRBJ2-7,17,TRBV28
CASGWTSGTLEQYF,TRBJ2-7,14,TRBV2
CASSVGIVGGDTQYF,TRBJ2-3,15,TRBV9
CASSQALSTYTEAFF,TRBJ1-1,15,TRBV4-2
CASSFRVSGANVLTF,TRBJ2-6,15,TRBV5-6
CASSIAVAGAYNEQFF,TRBJ2-1,16,TRBV19
CAWSPRANTIYF,TRBJ1-3,12,TRBV30
CASSPTLGQPQHF,TRBJ1-5,13,TRBV7-7
CASSRAGGETQYF,TRBJ2-5,13,TRBV7-7
CASSMLTWDNTEAFF,TRBJ1-1,15,TRBV18
CASSLGERETQYF,TRBJ2-5,13,TRBV5-4
CASSATGKSTEAFF,TRBJ1-1,14,TRBV2
CASSQSGSTDTQYF,TRBJ2-3,14,TRBV18
CASSPSRVGGVRHEQFF,TRBJ2-1,17,TRBV7-9
CASSLGGNEQFF,TRBJ2-1,12,TRBV5-1
CASKKYGTGSYEQYF,TRBJ2-7,15,TRBV27
CARIRTSGRIPSYNEQFF,TRBJ2-1,18,TRBV28
CASSLVSLTGELFF,TRBJ2-2,14,TRBV5-5
CASSPKPGTDYSNQPQHF,TRBJ1-5,18,TRBV27
CASSLGQGRATTEAFF,TRBJ1-1,16,TRBV28
CASSPGDRRNTEAFF,TRBJ1-1,15,TRBV5-1
CASSRGVLAETQYF,TRBJ2-5,14,TRBV4-3
CASSIPGGQGFSYEQYF,TRBJ2-7,17,TRBV19
CASSIQPGVGDEKLFF,TRBJ1-4,16,TRBV5-1
CASSFFLGQMNTEAFF,TRBJ1-1,16,TRBV5-4
CSVTGTWDYGYTF,TRBJ1-2,13,TRBV29-1
CASSPQGGTDYNEQFF,TRBJ2-1,16,TRBV7-3
CASSLVRDSPLHF,TRBJ1-6,13,TRBV5-4
CAWSEGTSGTTGELFF,TRBJ2-2,16,TRBV30
CASSESGSSYEQYF,TRBJ2-7,14,TRBV5-1